This T cell receptor beta chain is from a study of OX40 agonist ivuxolimab in advanced cancers. About the investigation overall: The costimulatory receptor OX40 (CD134) was targeted by ivuxolimab, a fully human IgG2 agonistic monoclonal antibody. Intravenous ivuxolimab was administered to patients every 2 weeks at six dose levels: 0.01, 0.1, 0.3, 1.5, 3 and 10 mg/kg. Of the roughly 50 dose-escalation patients, hepatocellular carcinoma was present in approximately 20, melanoma in approximately 15, renal cell carcinoma in 9 and head and neck cancer in 9. In the dose-escalation cohort, about four fifths of patients were male, and the mean age was around 65 years with a range of about 20 to 80. Patients were allowed to have had prior anti-PD-1, anti-PD-L1 or anti-CTLA-4 therapy, and around 41% of the dose-escalation patients had previously received checkpoint inhibitors. Partial responses occurred in three dose-escalation patients: two with cutaneous melanoma and one with hepatocellular carcinoma. Peripheral TCRbeta sequencing aimed to test whether ivuxolimab altered TCR sequence diversity and caused clonal T-cell expansion. The monotherapy dose-escalation portion (N ≈ 56 patients) of the phase I ivuxolimab trial is reported in the paper. Overall results and qualifications from the work: At doses from 0.1 to 3.0 mg/kg, clonal expansion was seen in both CD4+ and CD8+ blood T cells between baseline and week 6. Low levels of normalized T-cell clonal expansion were also seen in some patients who did not respond. On average, CD8+ T cells showed more expanded clones than CD4+ T cells after ivuxolimab. The antigen specificity of the peripheral T cells that underwent clonal expansion was not determined. Partial responders in the 0.1-3.0 mg/kg groups had among the lowest normalized peripheral clonal expansion, especially among CD8+ T cells.

For sequencing of the TCRbeta CDR3 region, genomic DNA was extracted from the sorted cells. The immunoSEQ Assay was used to sequence the TCRbeta CDR3 regions. TCRdb stores this immuneACCESS table with in-frame sequences only. Part of the clones is absent; in the studies checked, under half of the shortfall reflects unresolved V genes, and no reason is known for the rest. Within this sample are about 120,000 clones, with approximately 92% of them counted one time only. Together, the top ten hold 0.55% of the sample. Patients with a history of autoimmune disease or receiving systemic immunosuppression were excluded from the trial. In every dose cohort, peripheral blood was drawn for TCR sequencing at baseline, cycle 4 day 1, and cycle 7 day 1. Samples came from an open-label, multicenter, first-in-human phase I dose-escalation trial of ivuxolimab. Adults with locally advanced or metastatic head and neck squamous cell, hepatocellular, melanoma or renal cell carcinoma were enrolled in the trial. Before TCR sequencing, CD4+ T cells and CD8+ T cells from peripheral blood were sorted into separate populations.

With respect to this clone: The antigen it binds to is not known. Within one base of it there is no much larger clone, and no base qualities were kept.

A distance of 14 bases separates the germline ends of V and J, which lose 6 bases and 1 base respectively. The CDR3 spans 15 residues, from the cysteine through the phenylalanine. CDR3 DNA only is kept here, 45 bases in frame from base 1. CDR1 and CDR2 (MNHEY, SVGAGI) derive from the germline V gene. The chain joins TRBV6-5 to TRBJ2-3, with no confident D gene call. Here the sequenced sample was CD4+ or CD8+ T cells sorted from blood, taken in a trial of the OX40 agonist ivuxolimab. This receptor was identified in an adult with an advanced solid tumor such as melanoma, head and neck, liver or kidney cancer. The DNA sequence is given as TGTGCCAGCAGCCCGGCTAGGGTTCGCACAGATACGCAGTATTTT. Its coded protein is CASSPARVRTDTQYF.